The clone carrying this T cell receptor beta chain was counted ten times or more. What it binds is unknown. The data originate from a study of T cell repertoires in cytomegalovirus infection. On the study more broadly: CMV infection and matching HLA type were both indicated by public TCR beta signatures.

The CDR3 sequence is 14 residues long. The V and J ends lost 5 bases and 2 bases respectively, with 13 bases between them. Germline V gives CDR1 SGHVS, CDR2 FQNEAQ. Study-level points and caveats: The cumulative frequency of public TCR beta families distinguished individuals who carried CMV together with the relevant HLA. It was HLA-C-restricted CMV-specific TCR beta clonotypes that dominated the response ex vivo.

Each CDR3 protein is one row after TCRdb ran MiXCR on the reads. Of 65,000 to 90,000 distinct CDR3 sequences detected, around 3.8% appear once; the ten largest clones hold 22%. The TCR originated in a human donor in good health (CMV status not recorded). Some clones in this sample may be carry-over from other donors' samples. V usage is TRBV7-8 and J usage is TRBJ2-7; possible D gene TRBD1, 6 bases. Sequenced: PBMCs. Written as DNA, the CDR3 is TGTGCCAGCAGCCGGACAGTAGAAACCTACGAGCAGTACTTC. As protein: CASSRTVETYEQYF.